The clone carrying this TCR beta chain was found a few times. Its antigen is unidentified. This sample is part of a study of beta chain features in type 1 diabetes. Notes on the study in general: Within each of all four CD4+ subsets, Type 1 diabetes patients had TCRB CDR3s that were moderately but significantly shorter.

The entirety of the isolated RNA underwent reverse transcription, so expressed TCRB transcripts were sequenced. Some clones are missing from TCRdb's copy, which holds only in-frame ones; the method was immunoSEQ multiplex PCR. The table has under 900,000 clones, 17% seen once. The CDR3 length is 16 residues. Trimming removed 4 bases from V and 7 bases from J; junction bases left unmatched: 7. Per germline, CDR1 SEHNR and CDR2 FQNEAQ (reference sequence). The chain is built from TRBV7-9 and TRBJ2-4, with 13 bases identical to TRBD2. The sample taken for sequencing was naive CD4+ T cells from blood. The source of this sequence is a woman younger than 35 in good health. CDR3 residues: CASSSPLAGGPNIQYF. The CDR3 bases are TGTGCCAGCAGCTCCCCACTAGCGGGAGGGCCCAACATTCAGTACTTC.